What follows is one T cell receptor (beta chain) and its context. The data stem from a study of cytomegalovirus exposure and HLA in healthy donors. Deletions cut 4 bases from V and 3 bases from J, with 15 bases between. Germline V gene sequence: CDR1 SNHLY, CDR2 FYNNEI. The CDR3 has 15 residues. Only in-frame clones appear in the TCRdb table, and some are missing; sequencing was by immunoSEQ multiplex PCR. This sample carries 100,000 to 120,000 clones, about 92% of them seen once, and the ten largest clones take approximately 1.9%. The specimen was PBMCs. The source of this sequence is a woman younger than 30 in good health and CMV-seronegative. This chain uses TRBV2 with TRBJ1-2; tentative D call: TRBD1 (6 bases). As DNA, the CDR3 is TGTGCCAGCAGTGGGATACAGGGAGACGACTATGGCTACACCTTC. Translating gives CASSGIQGDDYGYTF.